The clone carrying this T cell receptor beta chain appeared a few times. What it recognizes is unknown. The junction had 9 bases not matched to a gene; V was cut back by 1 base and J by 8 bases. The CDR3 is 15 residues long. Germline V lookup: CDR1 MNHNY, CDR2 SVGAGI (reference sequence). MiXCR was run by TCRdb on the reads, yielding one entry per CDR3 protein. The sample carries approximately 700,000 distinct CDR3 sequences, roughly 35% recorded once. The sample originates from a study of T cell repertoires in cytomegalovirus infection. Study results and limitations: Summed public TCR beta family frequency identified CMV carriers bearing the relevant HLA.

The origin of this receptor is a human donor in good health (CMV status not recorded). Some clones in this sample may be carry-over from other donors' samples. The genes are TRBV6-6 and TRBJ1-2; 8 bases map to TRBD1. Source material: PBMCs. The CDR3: CASSYYQGASSGYTF. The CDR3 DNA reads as TGTGCCAGCAGTTACTATCAGGGGGCTTCGTCCGGCTACACCTTC.